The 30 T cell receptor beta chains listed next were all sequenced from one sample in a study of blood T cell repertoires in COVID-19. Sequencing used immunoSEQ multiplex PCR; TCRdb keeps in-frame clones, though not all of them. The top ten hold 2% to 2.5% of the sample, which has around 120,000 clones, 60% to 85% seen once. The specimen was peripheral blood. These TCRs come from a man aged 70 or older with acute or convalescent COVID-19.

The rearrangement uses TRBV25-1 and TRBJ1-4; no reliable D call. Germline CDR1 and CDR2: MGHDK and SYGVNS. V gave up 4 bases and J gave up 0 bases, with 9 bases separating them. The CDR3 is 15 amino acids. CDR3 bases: TGTGCCAGCAGTGGAGGAGGAGCAACTAATGAAAAACTGTTTTTT. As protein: CASSGGGATNEKLFF.

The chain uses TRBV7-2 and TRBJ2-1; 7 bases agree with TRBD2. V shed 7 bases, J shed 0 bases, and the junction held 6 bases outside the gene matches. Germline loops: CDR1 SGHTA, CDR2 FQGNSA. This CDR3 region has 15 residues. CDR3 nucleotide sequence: TGTGCCAGCACCCGGGGGGACGGCTCCTACAATGAGCAGTTCTTC. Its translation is CASTRGDGSYNEQFF.

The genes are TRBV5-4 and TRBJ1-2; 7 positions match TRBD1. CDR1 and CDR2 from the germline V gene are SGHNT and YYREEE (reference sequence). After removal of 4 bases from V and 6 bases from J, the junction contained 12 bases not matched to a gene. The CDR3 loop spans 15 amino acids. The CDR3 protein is CASSLWTGGRDGYTF. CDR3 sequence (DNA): TGTGCCAGCAGCCTATGGACAGGAGGCAGGGATGGCTACACCTTC.

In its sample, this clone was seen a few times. In DNA form, the CDR3 reads TGTGCCAGCAGCTTGGGCCGCGGGGGGGCCCTGCAGCCCCAGCATTTT. This sequence encodes CASSLGRGGALQPQHF. The chain uses TRBV7-8 and TRBJ1-5; D possibly corresponds to TRBD1 (6 bases). Germline loops: CDR1 SGHVS, CDR2 FQNEAQ. V was clipped by 3 bases and J by 7 bases, with 19 bases between them. This CDR3 contains 16 residues.

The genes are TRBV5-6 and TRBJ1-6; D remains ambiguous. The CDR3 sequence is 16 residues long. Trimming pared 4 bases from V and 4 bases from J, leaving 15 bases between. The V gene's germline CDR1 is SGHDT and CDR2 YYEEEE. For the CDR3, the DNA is TGTGCCAGCAGCACCGAGGCGCGGCAATATAATTCACCCCTCCACTTT. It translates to CASSTEARQYNSPLHF.

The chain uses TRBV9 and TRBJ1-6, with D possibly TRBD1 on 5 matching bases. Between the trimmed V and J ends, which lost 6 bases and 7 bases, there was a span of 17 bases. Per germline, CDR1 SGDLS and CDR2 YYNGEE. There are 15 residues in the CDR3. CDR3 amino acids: CASTSSPGLNSPLHF. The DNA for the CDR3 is TGTGCCAGCACCTCCAGTCCAGGGTTGAATTCACCCCTCCACTTT. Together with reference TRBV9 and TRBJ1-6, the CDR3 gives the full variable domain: DSGVTQTPKHLITATGQRVTLRCSPRSGDLSVYWYQQSLDQGLQFLIQYYNGEERAKGNILERFSAQQFPDLHSELNLSSLELGDSALYFCASTSSPGLNSPLHFGNGTRLTVT.

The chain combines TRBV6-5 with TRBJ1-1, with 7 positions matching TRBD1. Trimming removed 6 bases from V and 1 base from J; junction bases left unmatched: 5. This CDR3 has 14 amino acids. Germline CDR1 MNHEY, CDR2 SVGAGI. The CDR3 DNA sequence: TGTGCCAGCAGGCGGACAGGCCGGAACACTGAAGCTTTCTTT. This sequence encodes CASRRTGRNTEAFF.

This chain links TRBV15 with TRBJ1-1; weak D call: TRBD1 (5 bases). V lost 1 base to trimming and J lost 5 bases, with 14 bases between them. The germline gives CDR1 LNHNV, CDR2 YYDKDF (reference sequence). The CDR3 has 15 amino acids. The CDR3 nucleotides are TGTGCCACCAGCAGAGCTTACTCGGGGGGGACTGAAGCTTTCTTT. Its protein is CATSRAYSGGTEAFF.

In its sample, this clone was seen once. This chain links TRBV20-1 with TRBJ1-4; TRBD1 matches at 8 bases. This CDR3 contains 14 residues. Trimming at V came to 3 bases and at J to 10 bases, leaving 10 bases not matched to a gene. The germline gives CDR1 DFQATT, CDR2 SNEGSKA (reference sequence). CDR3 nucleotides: TGCAGTGCTAGTCCGGGGCAGGGGGCGGGAAAACTGTTTTTT. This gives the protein CSASPGQGAGKLFF.

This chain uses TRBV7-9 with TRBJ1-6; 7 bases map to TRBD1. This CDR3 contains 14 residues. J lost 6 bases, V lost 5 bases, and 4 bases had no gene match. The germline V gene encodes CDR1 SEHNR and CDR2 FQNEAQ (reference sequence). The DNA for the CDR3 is TGTGCCAGCAGCCTCGACAGGGTTAATTCACCCCTCCACTTT. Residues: CASSLDRVNSPLHF.

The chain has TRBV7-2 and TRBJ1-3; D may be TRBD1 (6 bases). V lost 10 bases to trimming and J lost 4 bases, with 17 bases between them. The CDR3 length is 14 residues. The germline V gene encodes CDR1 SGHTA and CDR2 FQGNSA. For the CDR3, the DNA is TGTGCCACCGCGACGCAGGGGTCCGGAAACACCATATATTTT. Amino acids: CATATQGSGNTIYF. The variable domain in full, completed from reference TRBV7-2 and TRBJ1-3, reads GAGVSQSPSNKVTEKGKDVELRCDPISGHTALYWYRQSLGQGLEFLIYFQGNSAPDKSGLPSDRFSAERTGGSVSTLTIQRTQQEDSAVYLCATATQGSGNTIYFGEGSWLTVV.

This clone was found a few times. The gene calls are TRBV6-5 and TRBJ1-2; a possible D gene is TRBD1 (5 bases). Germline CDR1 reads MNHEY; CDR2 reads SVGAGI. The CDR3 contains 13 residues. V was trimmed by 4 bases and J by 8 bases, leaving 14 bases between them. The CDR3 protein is CASSSIAGNGYTF. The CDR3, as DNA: TGTGCCAGCAGTTCGATTGCAGGGAACGGCTACACCTTC.

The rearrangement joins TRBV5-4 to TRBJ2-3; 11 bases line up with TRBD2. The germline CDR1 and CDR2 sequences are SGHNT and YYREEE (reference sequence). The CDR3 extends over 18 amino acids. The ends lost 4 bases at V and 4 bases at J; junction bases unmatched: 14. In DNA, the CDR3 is TGTGCCAGCAGCCCGCAGCTTTTTAGCGGGGGGGCAGCAGATACGCAGTATTTT. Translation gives CASSPQLFSGGAADTQYF.

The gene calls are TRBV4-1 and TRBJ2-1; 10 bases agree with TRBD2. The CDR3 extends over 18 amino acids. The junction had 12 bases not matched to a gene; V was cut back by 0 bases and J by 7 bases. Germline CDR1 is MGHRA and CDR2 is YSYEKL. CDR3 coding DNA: TGCGCCAGCAGCCAAGAAAGTGCAGCGGGGGGGCCTTATAATGAGCAGTTCTTC. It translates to CASSQESAAGGPYNEQFF.

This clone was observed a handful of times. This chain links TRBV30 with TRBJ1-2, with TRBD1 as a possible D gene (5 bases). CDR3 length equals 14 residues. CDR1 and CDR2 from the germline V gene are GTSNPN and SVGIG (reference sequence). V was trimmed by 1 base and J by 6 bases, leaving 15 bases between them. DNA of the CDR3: TGTGCCTGGAGTGCCCCATCGACAGCTAATGGCTACACCTTC. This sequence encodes CAWSAPSTANGYTF.

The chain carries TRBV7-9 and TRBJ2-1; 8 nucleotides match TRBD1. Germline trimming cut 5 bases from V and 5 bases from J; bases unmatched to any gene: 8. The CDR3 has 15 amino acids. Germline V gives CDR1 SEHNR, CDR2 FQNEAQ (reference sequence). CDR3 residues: CASSPRDRSDNEQFF. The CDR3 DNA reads TGTGCCAGCAGCCCTAGGGACAGGTCTGACAATGAGCAGTTCTTC.

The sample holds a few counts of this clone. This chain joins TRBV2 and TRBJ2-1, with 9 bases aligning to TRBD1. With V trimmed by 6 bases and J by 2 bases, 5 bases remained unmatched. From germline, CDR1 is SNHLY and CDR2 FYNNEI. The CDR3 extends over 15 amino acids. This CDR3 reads CASSAQGATYNEQFF. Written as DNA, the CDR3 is TGTGCCAGCAGCGCACAGGGGGCAACCTACAATGAGCAGTTCTTC.

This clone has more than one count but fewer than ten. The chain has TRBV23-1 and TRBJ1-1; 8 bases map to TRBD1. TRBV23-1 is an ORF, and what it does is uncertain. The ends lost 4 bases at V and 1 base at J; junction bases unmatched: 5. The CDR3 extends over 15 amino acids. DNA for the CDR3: TGCGCCAGCAGTCCACCGACAGGGGCGAACACTGAAGCTTTCTTT. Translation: CASSPPTGANTEAFF.

CDR3 residues: CASSPRVSGNTIYF. DNA for the CDR3: TGTGCCAGCAGCCCCAGGGTTTCTGGAAACACCATATATTTT. The chain carries TRBV9 and TRBJ1-3; D perhaps matches TRBD1 (5 bases). Germline CDR1 SGDLS, CDR2 YYNGEE. The CDR3 totals 14 residues. Trimming took 4 bases from V and 1 from J, leaving 9 bases between them. Together with reference TRBV9 and TRBJ1-3, the CDR3 gives the full variable domain: DSGVTQTPKHLITATGQRVTLRCSPRSGDLSVYWYQQSLDQGLQFLIQYYNGEERAKGNILERFSAQQFPDLHSELNLSSLELGDSALYFCASSPRVSGNTIYFGEGSWLTVV.

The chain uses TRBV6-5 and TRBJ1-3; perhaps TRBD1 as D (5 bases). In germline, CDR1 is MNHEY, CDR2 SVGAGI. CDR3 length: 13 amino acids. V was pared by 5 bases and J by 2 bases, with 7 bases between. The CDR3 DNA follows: TGTGCCAGCAGTAGGGGAACTGGAAACACCATATATTTT. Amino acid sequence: CASSRGTGNTIYF.

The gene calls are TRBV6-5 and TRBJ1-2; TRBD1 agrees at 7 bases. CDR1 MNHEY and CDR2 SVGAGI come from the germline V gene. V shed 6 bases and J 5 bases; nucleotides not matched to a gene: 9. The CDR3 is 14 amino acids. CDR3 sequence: CASRRGGREYGYTF. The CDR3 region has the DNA TGTGCCAGCAGACGAGGGGGCAGGGAATATGGCTACACCTTC.

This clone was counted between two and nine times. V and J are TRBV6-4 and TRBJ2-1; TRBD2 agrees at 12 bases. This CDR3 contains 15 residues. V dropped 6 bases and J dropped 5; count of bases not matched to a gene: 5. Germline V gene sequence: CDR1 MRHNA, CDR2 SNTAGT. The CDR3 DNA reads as TGTGCCAGCAGAAGGCTAGCGGGGGGGAACAATGAGCAGTTCTTC. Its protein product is CASRRLAGGNNEQFF.

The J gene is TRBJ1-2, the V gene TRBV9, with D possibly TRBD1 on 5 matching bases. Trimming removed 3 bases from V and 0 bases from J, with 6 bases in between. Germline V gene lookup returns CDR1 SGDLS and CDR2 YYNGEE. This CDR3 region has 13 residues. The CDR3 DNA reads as TGTGCCAGCAGCGGGGGCCCTAACTATGGCTACACCTTC. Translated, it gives CASSGGPNYGYTF. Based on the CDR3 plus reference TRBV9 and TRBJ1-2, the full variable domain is DSGVTQTPKHLITATGQRVTLRCSPRSGDLSVYWYQQSLDQGLQFLIQYYNGEERAKGNILERFSAQQFPDLHSELNLSSLELGDSALYFCASSGGPNYGYTFGSGTRLTVV.

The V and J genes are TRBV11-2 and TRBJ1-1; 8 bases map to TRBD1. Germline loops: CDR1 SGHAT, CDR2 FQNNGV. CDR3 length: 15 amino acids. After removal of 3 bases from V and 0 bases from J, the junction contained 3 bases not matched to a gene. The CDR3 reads CASSLTGALNTEAFF. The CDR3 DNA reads TGTGCCAGCAGCTTGACAGGGGCCCTGAACACTGAAGCTTTCTTT.

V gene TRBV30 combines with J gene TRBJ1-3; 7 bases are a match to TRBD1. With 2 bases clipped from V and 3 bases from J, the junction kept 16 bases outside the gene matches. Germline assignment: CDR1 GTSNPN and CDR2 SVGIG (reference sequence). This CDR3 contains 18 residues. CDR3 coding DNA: TGTGCCTGGAGTACGACAGGGTCTGGTAGTCTGCTTGGAAACACCATATATTTT. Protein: CAWSTTGSGSLLGNTIYF.

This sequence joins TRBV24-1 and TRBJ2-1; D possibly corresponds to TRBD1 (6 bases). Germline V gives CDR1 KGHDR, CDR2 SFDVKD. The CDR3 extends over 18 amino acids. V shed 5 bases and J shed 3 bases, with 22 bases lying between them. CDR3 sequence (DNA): TGTGCCACCAGTGGTTCGGCAGGGGTGAGTCTTGGCTACAATGAGCAGTTCTTC. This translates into CATSGSAGVSLGYNEQFF.

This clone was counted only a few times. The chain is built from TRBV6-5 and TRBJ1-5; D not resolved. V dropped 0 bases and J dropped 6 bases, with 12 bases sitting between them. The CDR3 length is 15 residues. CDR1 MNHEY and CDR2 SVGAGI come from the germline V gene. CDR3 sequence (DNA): TGTGCCAGCAGTTACTCTCTGGAGGGTGGTCAGCCCCAGCATTTT. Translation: CASSYSLEGGQPQHF.

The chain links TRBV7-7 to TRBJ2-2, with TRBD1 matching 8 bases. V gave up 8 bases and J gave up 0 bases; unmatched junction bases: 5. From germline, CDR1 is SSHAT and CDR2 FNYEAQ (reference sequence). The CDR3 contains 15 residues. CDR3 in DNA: TGTGCCAGCCGCCCGGGACAGGCGAACACCGGGGAGCTGTTTTTT. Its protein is CASRPGQANTGELFF.

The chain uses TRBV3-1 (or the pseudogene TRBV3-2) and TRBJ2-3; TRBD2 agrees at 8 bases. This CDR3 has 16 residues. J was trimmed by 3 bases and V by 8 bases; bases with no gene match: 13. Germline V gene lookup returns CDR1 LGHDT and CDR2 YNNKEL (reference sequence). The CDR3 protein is CASRSESGGRTDTQYF. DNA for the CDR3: TGTGCCAGCCGTAGTGAAAGCGGGGGAAGGACAGATACGCAGTATTTT.

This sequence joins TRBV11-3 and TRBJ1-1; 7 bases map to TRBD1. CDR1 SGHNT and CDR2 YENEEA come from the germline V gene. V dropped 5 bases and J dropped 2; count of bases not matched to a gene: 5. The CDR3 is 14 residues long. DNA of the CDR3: TGTGCCAGCAGCGAGCAGGGGGTCAACACTGAAGCTTTCTTT. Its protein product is CASSEQGVNTEAFF.